This T cell receptor beta chain was recorded in a study of T cells in Graves' hyperthyroidism and ophthalmopathy. The source material, RNA transcripts, was used to amplify TCR beta CDR3 regions. The primer set for the first-round RT-PCR of the TCR CDR3 was HTBI. Via MiXCR, TCRdb re-called the multiplex PCR reads, giving one row per CDR3 protein. This table has fewer than 750,000 distinct CDR3 sequences, roughly 15% appearing once. The V end was cut by 5 bases, the J end by 6 bases, with 10 bases between. The V gene's germline CDR1 is SEHNR and CDR2 FQNEAQ (reference sequence). This CDR3 is built from 13 residues.

The TCR sequence derives from a woman in her thirties or forties with Graves' ophthalmopathy. Material: blood. The chain joins TRBV7-9 to TRBJ2-2, with unresolved D. The CDR3 nucleotides are TGTGCCAGCAGCCCAATAGGTTCCGGGGAGCTGTTTTTT. It translates to CASSPIGSGELFF.